This T cell receptor beta chain was identified during a study of blood T cell repertoires in COVID-19. Background on the study: The United States, Italy and Spain were the sources of the acute and convalescent COVID-19 samples. From T cells, B-cell-depleted T cells, or PBMCs came the material, which was cDNA or gDNA.

Authors' data handling: Reference gene primers were amplified, and this amplification served to estimate nucleated cell counts. Assay: immunoSEQ multiplex PCR; the TCRdb copy retains only in-frame clones and omits some. The DNA was the basis for D and trimming; V, J and clone size are from that table. This table holds 300,000 to 350,000 clones, more than 70% found once. Patients from Seattle were sampled longitudinally, starting during active infection. Trimming stripped 11 bases from V and 4 bases from J, with 17 bases between. The CDR3 has 14 amino acids. The germline V gene encodes CDR1 MNHEY and CDR2 SVGAGI.

Sequencing was performed on peripheral blood. The chain combines TRBV6-5 with TRBJ1-4; perhaps TRBD1 as D (6 bases). The TCR comes from an older woman with COVID-19, enrolled during active disease. The CDR3 bases are TGTGCCGTCGAAGAAGGGGGATATAATGAAAAACTGTTTTTT. This translates into CAVEEGGYNEKLFF.